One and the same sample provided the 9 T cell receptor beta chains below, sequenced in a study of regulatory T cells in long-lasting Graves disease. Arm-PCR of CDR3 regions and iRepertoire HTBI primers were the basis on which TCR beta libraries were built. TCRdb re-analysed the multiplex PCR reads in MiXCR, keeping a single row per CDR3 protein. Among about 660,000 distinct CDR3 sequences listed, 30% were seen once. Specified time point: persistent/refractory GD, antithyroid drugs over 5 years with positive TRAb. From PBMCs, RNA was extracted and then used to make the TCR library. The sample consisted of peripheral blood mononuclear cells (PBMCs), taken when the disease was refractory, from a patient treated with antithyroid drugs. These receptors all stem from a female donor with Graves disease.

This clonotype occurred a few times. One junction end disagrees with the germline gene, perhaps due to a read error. The CDR3 sequence is CSVEGVGRPYEQYF. The CDR3 bases are TGCAGCGTGGAAGGGGTAGGAAGGCCCTACGAGCAGTACTTC. This chain connects TRBV29-1 to TRBJ2-7; tentatively, D is TRBD1 (5 bases). The CDR3 extends over 14 amino acids. Germline CDR1 reads SQVTM; CDR2 reads ANQGSEA.

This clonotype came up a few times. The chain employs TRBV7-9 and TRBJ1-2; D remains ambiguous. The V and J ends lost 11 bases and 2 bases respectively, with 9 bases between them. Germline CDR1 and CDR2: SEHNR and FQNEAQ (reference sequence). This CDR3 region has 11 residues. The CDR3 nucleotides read TGTGCCGGCGGACTCAACTATGGCTACACCTTC. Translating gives CAGGLNYGYTF.

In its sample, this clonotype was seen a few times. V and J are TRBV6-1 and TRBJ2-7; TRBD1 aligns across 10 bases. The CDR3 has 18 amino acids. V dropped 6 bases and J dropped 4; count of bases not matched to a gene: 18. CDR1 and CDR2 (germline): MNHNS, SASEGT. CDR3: CASSPPPDRGLRSYEQYF. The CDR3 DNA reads TGTGCCAGCAGCCCACCCCCAGACAGGGGGCTTCGTAGTTACGAGCAGTACTTC.

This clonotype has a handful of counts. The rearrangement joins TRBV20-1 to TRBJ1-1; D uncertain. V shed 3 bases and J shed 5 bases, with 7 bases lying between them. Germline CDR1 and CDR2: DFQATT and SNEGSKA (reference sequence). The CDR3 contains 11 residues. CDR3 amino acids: CSASFATEAFF. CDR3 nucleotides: TGCAGTGCTAGTTTTGCGACTGAAGCTTTCTTT.

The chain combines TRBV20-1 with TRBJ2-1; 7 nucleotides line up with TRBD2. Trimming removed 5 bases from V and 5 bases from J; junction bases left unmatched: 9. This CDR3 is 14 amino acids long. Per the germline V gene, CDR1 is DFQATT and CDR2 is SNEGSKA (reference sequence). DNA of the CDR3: TGCAGTGCTGGGGGGGGAAGGGGAAACAATGAGCAGTTCTTC. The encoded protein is CSAGGGRGNNEQFF.

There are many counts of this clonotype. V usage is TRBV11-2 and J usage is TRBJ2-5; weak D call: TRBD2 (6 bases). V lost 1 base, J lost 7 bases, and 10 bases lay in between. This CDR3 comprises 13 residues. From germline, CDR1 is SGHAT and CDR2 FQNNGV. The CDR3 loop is CASSLGAGGTQYF. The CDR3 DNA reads TGTGCCAGCAGCTTAGGTGCCGGGGGGACCCAGTACTTC. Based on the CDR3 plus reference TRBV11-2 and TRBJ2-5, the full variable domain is EAGVAQSPRYKIIEKRQSVAFWCNPISGHATLYWYQQILGQGPKLLIQFQNNGVVDDSQLPKDRFSAERLKGVDSTLKIQPAKLEDSAVYLCASSLGAGGTQYFGPGTRLLVL.

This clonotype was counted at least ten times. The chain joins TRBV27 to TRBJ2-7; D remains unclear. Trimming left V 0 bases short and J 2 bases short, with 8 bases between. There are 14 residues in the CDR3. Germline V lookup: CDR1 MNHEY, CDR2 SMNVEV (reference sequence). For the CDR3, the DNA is TGTGCCAGCAGTTTATCGTGGAGTGCCTACGAGCAGTACTTC. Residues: CASSLSWSAYEQYF.

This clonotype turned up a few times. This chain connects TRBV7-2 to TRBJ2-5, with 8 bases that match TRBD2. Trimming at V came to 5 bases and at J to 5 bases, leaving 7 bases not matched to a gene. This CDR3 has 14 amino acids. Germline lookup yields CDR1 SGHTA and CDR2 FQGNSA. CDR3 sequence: CASSIGLASETQYF. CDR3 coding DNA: TGTGCCAGCAGCATAGGACTAGCCTCTGAGACCCAGTACTTC.

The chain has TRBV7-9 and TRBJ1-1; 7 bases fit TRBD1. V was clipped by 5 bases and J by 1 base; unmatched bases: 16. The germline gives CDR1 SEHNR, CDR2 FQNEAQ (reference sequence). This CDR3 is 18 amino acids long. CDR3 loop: CASSQDRAFSFSNTEAFF. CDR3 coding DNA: TGTGCCAGCAGCCAAGACAGGGCCTTTTCCTTCTCGAACACTGAAGCTTTCTTT.